A selection of T cell receptor beta chains follows, all from one sample in a study. Using its own MiXCR run on the RT-PCR reads, TCRdb lists one record per CDR3 protein. The sample has about 680,000 distinct CDR3 sequences; 14% are singletons. The sequencing sample was made of memory CD4+ T cells from blood. Receptors originate from a female donor in good health, serving as a healthy control. Each CDR3 is given with its conserved first and last residue. The D gene is left open where the match is weak. Not every row has a clone size; where given, it reads once, few, many or a size class.

J gene	V gene	D gene	clone size	CDR3 protein	CDR3 DNA
TRBJ2-3	TRBV5-1	-	few	CASSLDQGAQYF	TGCGCCAGCAGCTTGGATCAGGGAGCGCAGTATTTT
TRBJ1-5	TRBV10-3	-	many	CAISETHRRINQPQHF	TGTGCCATCAGTGAGACCCATCGACGGATCAATCAGCCCCAGCATTTT
TRBJ2-3	TRBV6-2/TRBV6-3	TRBD1	few	CASRNRGRWTDTQYF	TGTGCCAGCAGAAACAGGGGGCGTTGGACAGATACGCAGTATTTT
TRBJ2-1	TRBV20-1	-	few	CSASSLGNEQFF	TGCAGTGCTTCTAGTTTAGGGAATGAGCAGTTCTTC
TRBJ1-5	TRBV2	-	-	CASSDRGDQPQHF	TGTGCCAGCAGTGATCGGGGGGATCAGCCCCAGCATTTT
TRBJ1-4	TRBV28	TRBD1	-	CASSELPGTGGEIWEKLFF	TGTGCCAGCAGCGAACTTCCCGGGACAGGGGGCGAAATATGGGAAAAACTGTTTTTT
TRBJ2-7	TRBV12-3/TRBV12-4	TRBD2	few	CASTRGLAGGYYEQYF	TGTGCCAGCACTCGAGGACTAGCGGGAGGGTACTACGAGCAGTACTTC
TRBJ2-1	TRBV5-1	TRBD2	-	CASSFPPGGASNEQFF	TGCGCCAGCAGCTTCCCCCCCGGGGGGGCCAGTAATGAGCAGTTCTTC
TRBJ2-7	TRBV2	TRBD1	few	CASSPLTGTVSYEQYF	TGTGCCAGCAGTCCGCTGACAGGGACCGTCTCCTACGAGCAGTACTTC
TRBJ2-3	TRBV24-1	TRBD2	-	CATSDQRLAQDTQYF	TGTGCCACCAGTGACCAAAGACTAGCCCAAGATACGCAGTATTTT
TRBJ1-2	TRBV4-3	-	many	CASSQDLGNYGYTF	TGCGCCAGCAGCCAAGATCTTGGGAACTATGGCTACACCTTC
TRBJ1-1	TRBV7-6	-	-	CASSLETGNTEAFF	TGTGCCAGCAGCTTAGAGACAGGGAACACTGAAGCTTTCTTT
TRBJ2-1	TRBV4-1	-	few	CASSGPPFDNEQFF	TGCGCCAGCAGCGGCCCTCCTTTTGACAATGAGCAGTTCTTC
TRBJ1-1	TRBV18	-	-	CASSPGRFGGTEAFF	TGTGCCAGCTCACCTGGACGGTTCGGCGGGACTGAAGCTTTCTTT
TRBJ1-4	TRBV4-3	TRBD1	-	CASSPMGTGYEKLFF	TGCGCCAGCAGCCCGATGGGGACAGGGTACGAAAAACTGTTTTTT
TRBJ1-4	TRBV6-1	TRBD1	-	CASSVRGTGEEKLFF	TGTGCCAGCAGTGTCAGAGGGACAGGGGAGGAAAAACTGTTTTTT
TRBJ1-3	TRBV20-1	-	many	CSASDSGNTIYF	TGCAGTGCCAGTGACAGCGGAAACACCATATATTTT
TRBJ2-5	TRBV29-1	-	many	CSVGGLWETQYF	TGCAGCGTTGGAGGATTATGGGAGACCCAGTACTTC
TRBJ1-1	TRBV4-2	-	-	CASSPQPQGNTEAFF	TGTGCCAGCAGCCCACAACCACAGGGGAACACTGAAGCTTTCTTT
TRBJ2-3	TRBV7-2	TRBD2	few	CASSWDYYTDTQYF	TGTGCCAGCAGCTGGGACTACTACACAGATACGCAGTATTTT
TRBJ1-6	TRBV7-2	-	-	CASSLRAQSSYNSPLHF	TGTGCCAGCAGCTTAAGGGCCCAGAGCTCCTATAATTCACCCCTCCACTTT
TRBJ2-7	TRBV12-3/TRBV12-4	-	many	CASSSGLPGGDEQYF	TGTGCCAGCAGTTCTGGACTTCCCGGGGGAGACGAGCAGTACTTC
TRBJ1-2	TRBV7-2	TRBD1	-	CASSLGFGTDYGYTF	TGTGCCAGCAGCTTAGGCTTTGGGACAGACTATGGCTACACCTTC
TRBJ1-6	TRBV6-1	TRBD1	-	CASSEDRGSSPLHF	TGTGCCAGCAGTGAAGACAGGGGTAGTTCACCCCTCCACTTT
TRBJ2-1	TRBV18	TRBD2	-	CASSLSGGSDNEQFF	TGTGCCAGCTCCCTTAGCGGGGGATCAGACAATGAGCAGTTCTTC
TRBJ2-3	TRBV7-9	-	-	CASIQTGASNGDTQYF	TGTGCCAGCATTCAGACCGGGGCTTCAAACGGGGATACGCAGTATTTT
TRBJ1-6	TRBV5-1	TRBD1	few	CASRAGTVSNSPLHF	TGCGCCAGCAGGGCCGGGACAGTCTCTAATTCACCCCTCCACTTT
TRBJ2-1	TRBV25-1	-	few	CASSDMSSSYNEQFF	TGTGCCAGCAGTGACATGAGCAGCTCCTACAATGAGCAGTTCTTC
TRBJ1-1	TRBV12-3/TRBV12-4	TRBD1	few	CASSWTGLNTEAFF	TGTGCCAGCAGTTGGACAGGGCTGAACACTGAAGCTTTCTTT
TRBJ2-7	TRBV27	TRBD1	many	CASSMGQGAEQYF	TGTGCCAGCAGTATGGGACAGGGGGCTGAGCAGTACTTC
TRBJ2-1	TRBV11-3	TRBD1	many	CASSLTGGAAYNEQFF	TGTGCCAGCAGCCTGACAGGGGGCGCAGCCTACAATGAGCAGTTCTTC
TRBJ2-7	TRBV28	-	few	CASSPFRKIYEQYF	TGTGCCAGCAGTCCGTTTAGGAAAATCTACGAGCAGTACTTC
TRBJ2-2	TRBV12-3/TRBV12-4	TRBD2	few	CASSLATSGGTGELFF	TGTGCCAGCAGTTTAGCGACTAGCGGGGGCACCGGGGAGCTGTTTTTT
TRBJ1-1	TRBV6-5	-	many	CASSPSGGTEAFF	TGTGCCAGCAGTCCCTCTGGGGGCACTGAAGCTTTCTTT
TRBJ2-4	TRBV20-1	-	many	CSARIGVIQYF	TGCAGTGCTAGAATTGGCGTAATTCAGTACTTC
TRBJ1-2	TRBV7-2	-	few	CASSLGDTYYGYTF	TGTGCCAGCAGCTTAGGGGACACCTACTATGGCTACACCTTC
TRBJ2-5	TRBV20-1	-	-	CSAAPGAGSETQYF	TGCAGTGCCGCTCCGGGGGCGGGCTCGGAGACCCAGTACTTC
TRBJ2-3	TRBV5-1	-	-	CASSLERSDTDTQYF	TGCGCCAGCAGCTTGGAACGAAGTGACACAGATACGCAGTATTTT
TRBJ2-7	TRBV6-6	-	many	CASSFLSEQYF	TGTGCCAGCAGTTTCTTGAGCGAGCAGTACTTC
TRBJ1-1	TRBV28	-	-	CASSLDPGHTEAFF	TGTGCCAGCAGCTTAGACCCGGGCCATACTGAAGCTTTCTTT
TRBJ2-1	TRBV11-2	TRBD2	many	CASSLAGTSVGDEQFF	TGTGCCAGCAGCTTGGCAGGGACTAGCGTGGGCGATGAGCAGTTCTTC
TRBJ1-2	TRBV27	-	few	CASSPLAGASLANYGYTF	TGTGCCAGCAGCCCTCTAGCGGGCGCATCTCTAGCTAACTATGGCTACACCTTC
TRBJ1-5	TRBV12-3/TRBV12-4	TRBD1	-	CASRYGQAPSNQPQHF	TGTGCCAGCAGATATGGACAGGCACCTAGCAATCAGCCCCAGCATTTT
TRBJ2-2	TRBV7-2	-	few	CASRWGTANTGELFF	TGTGCCAGCAGGTGGGGGACCGCGAACACCGGGGAGCTGTTTTTT
TRBJ2-7	TRBV5-1	-	many	CASTDPGTEGYEQYF	TGCGCCAGCACGGACCCTGGGACGGAGGGCTACGAGCAGTACTTC
TRBJ2-1	TRBV29-1	TRBD2	-	CSASSLGAGESYNEQFF	TGCAGCGCCTCGAGCCTGGGAGCGGGAGAGTCCTACAATGAGCAGTTCTTC
TRBJ2-5	TRBV9	-	few	CASRRGIEETQYF	TGTGCCAGTCGAAGGGGGATCGAAGAGACCCAGTACTTC